Listed here are 9 T cell receptor beta chains from one sample, sequenced in a study of shared clonotypes between healthy human individuals. Clones were read by immunoSEQ multiplex PCR, and TCRdb kept only the in-frame ones, dropping some. Of 950,000 to 1,100,000 clones listed, about 84% were seen once; the top ten hold 0.6% to 0.7%. Sequenced: memory CD4+ T cells from PBMCs. Regarding subset: CD45RA-negative fraction. The receptors were gathered from a man younger than 35 in good health. Some clones in this sample may be carry-over from other donors' samples.

The chain recombines TRBV6-5 with TRBJ2-7; D is undetermined. The CDR3 has 13 residues. V dropped 2 bases and J dropped 3 bases, with 8 bases sitting between them. Germline CDR1 and CDR2: MNHEY and SVGAGI. The CDR3 reads CASSYAKDYEQYF. In DNA form, the CDR3 reads TGTGCCAGCAGTTACGCGAAGGACTACGAGCAGTACTTC.

About this clone: Other nucleotide sequences in the sample specify the same CDR3. This chain uses TRBV12-5 with TRBJ2-5; D is unresolved. The CDR3 has 13 amino acids. CDR1 and CDR2 from the germline V gene are LGHNT and FRNRAP. Deletions cut 0 bases from V and 5 bases from J, with 7 bases between. CDR3 residues: CASGLVGRETQYF. CDR3 DNA sequence: TGTGCTAGTGGTTTGGTAGGCCGGGAGACCCAGTACTTC.

The chain recombines TRBV4-2 with TRBJ2-1; the D gene could be TRBD1 or TRBD2 (6 bases each). V shed 0 bases and J shed 9 bases, with 21 bases lying between them. The CDR3 has 17 residues. In germline, CDR1 is LGHNA, CDR2 YNFKEQ. Written as DNA, the CDR3 is TGTGCCAGCAGCCAAGATGGGGGCGGGGCCATGAACGGTGAGCAGTTCTTC. This gives the protein CASSQDGGGAMNGEQFF.

This sequence joins TRBV2 and TRBJ1-5; TRBD1 might be the D (6 bases). This CDR3 spans 14 amino acids. V lost 6 bases, J lost 6 bases, and 15 bases lay in between. Looked up from germline, CDR1 is SNHLY and CDR2 is FYNNEI. DNA of the CDR3: TGTGCCAGCAGCGCCCTGGGGGGCCTTCAGCCCCAGCATTTT. Translation: CASSALGGLQPQHF. Supplemented by reference TRBV2 and TRBJ1-5, the full variable domain reads EPEVTQTPSHQVTQMGQEVILRCVPISNHLYFYWYRQILGQKVEFLVSFYNNEISEKSEIFDDQFSVERPDGSNFTLKIRSTKLEDSAMYFCASSALGGLQPQHFGDGTRLSIL.

This clone appeared once. The V call is TRBV6-6, the J call TRBJ2-1; possibly TRBD2 for D (6 bases). V lost 5 bases and J 6 bases, leaving 14 bases between the germline ends. Germline V lookup: CDR1 MNHNY, CDR2 SVGAGI (reference sequence). The CDR3 loop spans 14 amino acids. The CDR3 coding sequence is TGTGCCAGCAGTCACGGGACTTTGTTCAATGAGCAGTTCTTC. Amino acid sequence: CASSHGTLFNEQFF.

The CDR3 loop is CSVQKTNTGELFF. The CDR3 bases are TGCAGCGTTCAAAAAACGAACACCGGGGAGCTGTTTTTT. The chain recombines TRBV29-1 with TRBJ2-2, with D unresolved. Trimming cost V 5 bases and J 0 bases, with 7 bases left between them. This CDR3 has 13 residues. CDR1 and CDR2 from the germline V gene are SQVTM and ANQGSEA.

This chain joins TRBV14 and TRBJ2-7; the match to TRBD2 covers 11 bases. This CDR3 spans 13 amino acids. The germline gives CDR1 SGHDN, CDR2 FVKESK. J was trimmed by 12 bases and V by 0 bases; bases with no gene match: 4. The CDR3 coding sequence is TGTGCCAGCAGCCAAGATACTAGCGGGAGCTTGTACTTC. Its protein product is CASSQDTSGSLYF.

The chain links TRBV7-9 to TRBJ1-1; D unclear. Germline V gene lookup returns CDR1 SEHNR and CDR2 FQNEAQ (reference sequence). The CDR3 consists of 13 residues. Trimming took 2 bases from V and 4 from J, leaving 8 bases between them. CDR3 sequence reads: CASSLWSLTEAFF. The CDR3 DNA sequence: TGTGCCAGCAGCTTATGGAGCCTCACTGAAGCTTTCTTT.

The chain uses TRBV5-4 and TRBJ2-1; 7 nucleotides align to TRBD2. With 0 bases clipped from V and 0 bases from J, the junction kept 6 bases outside the gene matches. This CDR3 contains 17 residues. CDR1 is SGHNT and CDR2 is YYREEE in the germline V gene (reference sequence). The CDR3 DNA sequence: TGTGCCAGCAGCTTGGCCAGCGGGGTTCTCTCCTACAATGAGCAGTTCTTC. It yields the protein CASSLASGVLSYNEQFF.